This T cell receptor (beta chain) was found in a study of blood T cell repertoires in COVID-19. For the study at large: From the United States, Italy and Spain came samples of acute and convalescent COVID-19. The analysed material was cDNA or gDNA that came from T cells, B-cell-depleted T cells, or PBMCs.

As processed by the authors: Amplification of reference gene primers provided the estimated nucleated cell counts. Method: immunoSEQ multiplex PCR; TCRdb's copy keeps in-frame clones and lacks some. V, J and clone size are taken as reported in that table, and D and trimming were inferred from the DNA itself. This sample has about 130,000 clones; roughly 87% occur once, and the top ten carry around 27%. Sequences were obtained from peripheral blood. This TCR came from a woman of 80 years or more with acute or convalescent COVID-19.

CDR3: CASSQGGGSAEAFF. CDR3 DNA sequence: TGTGCCAGCAGCCAAGGGGGAGGGAGTGCTGAAGCTTTCTTT. The chain employs TRBV3-1 (or the pseudogene TRBV3-2) and TRBJ1-1, with D unclear. The CDR3 loop spans 14 amino acids. The germline V gene encodes CDR1 LGHDT and CDR2 YNNKEL (reference sequence). The V and J ends lost 1 base and 6 bases respectively, with 12 bases between them.